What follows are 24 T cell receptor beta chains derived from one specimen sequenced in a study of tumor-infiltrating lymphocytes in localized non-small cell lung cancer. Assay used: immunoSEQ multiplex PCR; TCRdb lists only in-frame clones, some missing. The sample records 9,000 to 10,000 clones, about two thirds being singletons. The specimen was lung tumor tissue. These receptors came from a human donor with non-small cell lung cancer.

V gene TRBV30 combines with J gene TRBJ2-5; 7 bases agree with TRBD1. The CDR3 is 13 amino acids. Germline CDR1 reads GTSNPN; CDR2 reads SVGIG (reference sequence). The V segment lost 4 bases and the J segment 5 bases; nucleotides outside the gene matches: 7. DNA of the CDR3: TGTGCCTGGAAACGGGACAGTAAGGAGACCCAGTACTTC. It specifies CAWKRDSKETQYF.

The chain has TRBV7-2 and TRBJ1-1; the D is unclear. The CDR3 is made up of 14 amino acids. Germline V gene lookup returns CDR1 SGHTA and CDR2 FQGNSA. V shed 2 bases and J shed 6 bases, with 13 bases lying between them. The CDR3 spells CASSLMEEIAEAFF. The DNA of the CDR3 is TGTGCCAGCAGCTTAATGGAGGAGATCGCTGAAGCTTTCTTT.

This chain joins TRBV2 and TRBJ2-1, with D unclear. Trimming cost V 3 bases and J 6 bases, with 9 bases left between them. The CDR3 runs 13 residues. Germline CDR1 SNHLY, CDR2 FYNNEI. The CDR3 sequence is CASSETDFNEQFF. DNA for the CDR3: TGTGCCAGCAGTGAGACTGATTTCAATGAGCAGTTCTTC.

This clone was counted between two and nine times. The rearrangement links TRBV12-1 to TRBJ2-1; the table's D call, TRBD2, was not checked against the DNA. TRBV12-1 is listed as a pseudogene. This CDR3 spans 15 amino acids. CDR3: CASSFDPGGYNEQFF. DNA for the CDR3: TGTGCCAGCAGCTTTGACCCCGGGGGTTACAATGAGCAGTTCTTC.

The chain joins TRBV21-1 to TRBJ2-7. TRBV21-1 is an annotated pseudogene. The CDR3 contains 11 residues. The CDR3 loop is CARSNKDEQYF. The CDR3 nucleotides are TGTGCCAGAAGCAATAAGGACGAGCAGTACTTC.

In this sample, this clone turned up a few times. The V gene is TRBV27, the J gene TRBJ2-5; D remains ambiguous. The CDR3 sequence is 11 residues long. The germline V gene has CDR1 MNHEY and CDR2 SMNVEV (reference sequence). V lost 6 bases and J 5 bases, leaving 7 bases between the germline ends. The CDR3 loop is CASSQGETQYF. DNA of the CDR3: TGTGCCAGCAGCCAAGGGGAGACCCAGTACTTC.

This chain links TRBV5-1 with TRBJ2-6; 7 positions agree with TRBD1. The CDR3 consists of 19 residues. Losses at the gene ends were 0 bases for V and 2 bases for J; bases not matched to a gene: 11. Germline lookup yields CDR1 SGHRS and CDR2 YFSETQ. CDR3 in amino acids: CASSLAQRQGPTGANVLTF. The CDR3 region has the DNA TGCGCCAGCAGCTTGGCTCAGAGACAGGGTCCAACTGGGGCCAACGTCCTGACTTTC.

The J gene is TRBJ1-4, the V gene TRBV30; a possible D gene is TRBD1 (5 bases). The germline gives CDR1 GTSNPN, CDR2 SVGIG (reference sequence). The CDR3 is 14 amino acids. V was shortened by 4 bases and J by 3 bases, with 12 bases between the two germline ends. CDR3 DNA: TGTGCCTGGATGGTAGGGGCGGCTAATGAAAAACTGTTTTTT. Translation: CAWMVGAANEKLFF.

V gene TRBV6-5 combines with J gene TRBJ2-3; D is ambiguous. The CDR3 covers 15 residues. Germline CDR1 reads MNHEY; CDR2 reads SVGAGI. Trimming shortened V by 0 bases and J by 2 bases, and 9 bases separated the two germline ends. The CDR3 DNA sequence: TGTGCCAGCAGTTACTCGGAGATCTTCACAGATACGCAGTATTTT. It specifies CASSYSEIFTDTQYF.

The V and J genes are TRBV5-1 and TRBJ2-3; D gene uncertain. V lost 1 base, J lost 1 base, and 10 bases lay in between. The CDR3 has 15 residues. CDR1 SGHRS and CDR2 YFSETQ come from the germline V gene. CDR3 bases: TGCGCCAGCAGCTTGAGGAACCTAGGCACAGATACGCAGTATTTT. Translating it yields CASSLRNLGTDTQYF.

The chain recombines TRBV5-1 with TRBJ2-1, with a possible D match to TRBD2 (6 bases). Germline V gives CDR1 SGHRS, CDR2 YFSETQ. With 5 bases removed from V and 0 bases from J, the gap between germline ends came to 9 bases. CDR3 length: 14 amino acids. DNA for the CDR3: TGCGCCAGCAGAGCTAGCGCCTCCTACAATGAGCAGTTCTTC. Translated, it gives CASRASASYNEQFF.

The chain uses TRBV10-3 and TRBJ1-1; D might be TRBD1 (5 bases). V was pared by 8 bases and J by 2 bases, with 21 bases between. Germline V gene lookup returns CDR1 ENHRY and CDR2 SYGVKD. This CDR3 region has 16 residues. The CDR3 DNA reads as TGTGCCATCTCCGGGGGTCTGAGGGACTCAAACACTGAAGCTTTCTTT. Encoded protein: CAISGGLRDSNTEAFF.

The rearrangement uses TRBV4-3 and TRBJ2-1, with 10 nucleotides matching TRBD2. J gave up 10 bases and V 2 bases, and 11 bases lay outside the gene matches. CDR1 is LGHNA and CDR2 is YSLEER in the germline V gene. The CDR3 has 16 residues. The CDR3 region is CASSQWSSGGRGEQFF. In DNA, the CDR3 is TGCGCCAGCAGCCAATGGTCTAGCGGGGGAAGAGGGGAGCAGTTCTTC.

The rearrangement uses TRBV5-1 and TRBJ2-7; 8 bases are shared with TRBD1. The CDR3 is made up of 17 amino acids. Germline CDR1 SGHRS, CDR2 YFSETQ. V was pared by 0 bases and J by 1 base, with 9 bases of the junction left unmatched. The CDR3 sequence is CASSLDPRGQLSYEQYF. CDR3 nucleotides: TGCGCCAGCAGCTTGGACCCCAGGGGGCAGTTGTCCTACGAGCAGTACTTC. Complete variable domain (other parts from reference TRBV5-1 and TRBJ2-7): KAGVTQTPRYLIKTRGQQVTLSCSPISGHRSVSWYQQTPGQGLQFLFEYFSETQRNKGNFPGRFSGRQFSNSRSEMNVSTLELGDSALYLCASSLDPRGQLSYEQYFGPGTRLTVT.

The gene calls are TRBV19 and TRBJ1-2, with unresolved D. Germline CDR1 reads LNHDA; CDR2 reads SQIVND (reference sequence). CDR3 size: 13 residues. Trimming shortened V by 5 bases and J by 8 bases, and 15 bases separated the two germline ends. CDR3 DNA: TGTGCCAGTAGTGCTCGAGGGTCCCAGGGCTACACCTTC. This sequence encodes CASSARGSQGYTF.

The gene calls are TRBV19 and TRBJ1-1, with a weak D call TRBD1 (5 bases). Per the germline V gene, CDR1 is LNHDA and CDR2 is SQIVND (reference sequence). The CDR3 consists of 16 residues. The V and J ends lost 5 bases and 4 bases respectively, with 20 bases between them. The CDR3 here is CASSFRPGGVTTEAFF. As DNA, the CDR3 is TGTGCCAGTAGTTTCCGTCCGGGGGGGGTTACCACTGAAGCTTTCTTT.

CDR3: CASSLSNTVEAFF. The CDR3 DNA is TGTGCCAGCAGCCTAAGTAACACCGTGGAAGCTTTCTTT. The chain links TRBV11-2 to TRBJ1-1; D not resolved. CDR1 and CDR2 (germline): SGHAT, FQNNGV. The CDR3 runs 13 residues. Trimming left V 5 bases short and J 8 bases short, with 15 bases between.

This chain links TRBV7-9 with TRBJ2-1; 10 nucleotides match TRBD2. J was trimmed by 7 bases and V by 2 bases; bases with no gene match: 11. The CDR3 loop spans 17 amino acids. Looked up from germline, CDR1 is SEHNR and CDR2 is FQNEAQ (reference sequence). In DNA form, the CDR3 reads TGTGCCAGCAGCTTATGGGGGTTAGCGGGGGGTATAAATGAGCAGTTCTTC. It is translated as CASSLWGLAGGINEQFF.

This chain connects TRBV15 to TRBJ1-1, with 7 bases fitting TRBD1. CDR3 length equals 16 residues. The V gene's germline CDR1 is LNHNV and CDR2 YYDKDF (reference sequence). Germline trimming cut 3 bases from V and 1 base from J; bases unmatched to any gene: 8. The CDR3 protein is CATSRTTGEWNTEAFF. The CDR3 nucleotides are TGTGCCACCAGCAGGACTACAGGGGAATGGAACACTGAAGCTTTCTTT.

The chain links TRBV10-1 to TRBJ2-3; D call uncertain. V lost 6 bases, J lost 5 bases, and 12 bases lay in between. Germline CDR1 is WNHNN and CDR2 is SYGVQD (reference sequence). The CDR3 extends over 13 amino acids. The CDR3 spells CASSVTGKDTQYF. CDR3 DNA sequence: TGCGCCAGCAGCGTCACTGGGAAAGATACGCAGTATTTT.

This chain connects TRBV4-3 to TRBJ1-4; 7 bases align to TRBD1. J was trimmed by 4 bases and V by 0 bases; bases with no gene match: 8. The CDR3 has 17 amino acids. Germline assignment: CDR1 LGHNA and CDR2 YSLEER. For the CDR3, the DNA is TGCGCCAGCAGCCAAGATTACAGGGGTGGTCTTAATGAAAAACTGTTTTTT. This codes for CASSQDYRGGLNEKLFF.

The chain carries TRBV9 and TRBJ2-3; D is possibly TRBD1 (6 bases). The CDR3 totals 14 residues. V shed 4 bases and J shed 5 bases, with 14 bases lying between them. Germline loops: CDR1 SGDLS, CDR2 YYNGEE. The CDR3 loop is CASSRGTRQDTQYF. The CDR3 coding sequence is TGTGCCAGCAGCCGAGGGACAAGACAAGATACGCAGTATTTT.

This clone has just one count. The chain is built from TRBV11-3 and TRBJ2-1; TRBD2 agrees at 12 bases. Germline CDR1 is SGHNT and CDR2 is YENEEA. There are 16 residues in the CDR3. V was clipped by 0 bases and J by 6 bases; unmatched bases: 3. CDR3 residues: CASSLELAGGGNEQFF. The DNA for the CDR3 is TGTGCCAGCAGCTTAGAACTAGCGGGAGGCGGCAATGAGCAGTTCTTC.

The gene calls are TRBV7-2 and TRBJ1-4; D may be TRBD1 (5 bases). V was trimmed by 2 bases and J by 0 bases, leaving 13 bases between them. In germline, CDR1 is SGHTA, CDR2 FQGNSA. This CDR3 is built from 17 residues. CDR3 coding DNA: TGTGCCAGCAGCTTATCGGGACTGATAGCAACTAATGAAAAACTGTTTTTT. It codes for CASSLSGLIATNEKLFF.